The T cell receptor (beta chain) under discussion was sequenced for a study of siplizumab effects on memory and regulatory T cells. Study findings and constraints: Phenotypic classification as naive or memory proved unattainable for roughly 75-95% of proliferating CD4+ or CD8+ clones. Sequences that were alloreactive and traceable to unstimulated CD4+ memory cells were significantly reduced by siplizumab.

The method was immunoSEQ multiplex PCR; TCRdb's version includes in-frame clones alone and lacks a portion of them. The data contain 85,000 to 130,000 clones, over 90% of them singletons. In regard to this clone: Its antigen is not identified.

The germline gives CDR1 SGHTA, CDR2 FQGNSA. V was cut by 3 bases and J by 4 bases, with 15 bases left in between. CDR3 length equals 15 residues. The clonotype comes from a human donor in good health. The chain recombines TRBV7-2 with TRBJ1-2; D is perhaps TRBD1 (5 bases). Source material: Tregs sorted from blood. DNA of the CDR3: TGTGCCAGCAGCTTGGGGCAGGCCCACCTCTATGGCTACACCTTC. Protein sequence: CASSLGQAHLYGYTF. The full variable domain, in which reference TRBV7-2 and TRBJ1-2 provide the parts outside the CDR3, is GAGVSQSPSNKVTEKGKDVELRCDPISGHTALYWYRQSLGQGLEFLIYFQGNSAPDKSGLPSDRFSAERTGGSVSTLTIQRTQQEDSAVYLCASSLGQAHLYGYTFGSGTRLTVV.